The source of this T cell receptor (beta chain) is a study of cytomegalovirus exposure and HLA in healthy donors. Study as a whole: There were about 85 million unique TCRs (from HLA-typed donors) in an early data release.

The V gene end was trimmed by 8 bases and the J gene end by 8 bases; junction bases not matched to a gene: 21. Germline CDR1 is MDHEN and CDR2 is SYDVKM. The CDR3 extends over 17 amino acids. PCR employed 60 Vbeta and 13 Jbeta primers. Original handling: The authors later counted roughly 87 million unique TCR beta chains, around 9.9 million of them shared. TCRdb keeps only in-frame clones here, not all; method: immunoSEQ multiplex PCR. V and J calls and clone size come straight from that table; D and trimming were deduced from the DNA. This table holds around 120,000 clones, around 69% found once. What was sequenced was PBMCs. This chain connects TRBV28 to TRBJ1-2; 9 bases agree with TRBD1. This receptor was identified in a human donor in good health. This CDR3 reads CASEPPGQGGPLGGYTF. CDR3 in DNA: TGTGCCAGCGAACCCCCGGGACAGGGTGGGCCCCTGGGAGGCTACACCTTC.